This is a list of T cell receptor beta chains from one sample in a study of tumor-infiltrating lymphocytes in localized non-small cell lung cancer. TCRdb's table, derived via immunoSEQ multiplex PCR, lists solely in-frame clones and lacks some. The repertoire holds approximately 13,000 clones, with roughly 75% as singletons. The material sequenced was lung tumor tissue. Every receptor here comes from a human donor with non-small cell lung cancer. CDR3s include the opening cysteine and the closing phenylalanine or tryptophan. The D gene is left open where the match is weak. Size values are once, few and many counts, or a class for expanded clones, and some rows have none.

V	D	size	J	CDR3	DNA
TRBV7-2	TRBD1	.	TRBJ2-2	CASSLGQGGTGELFF	TGTGCCAGCAGCTTAGGACAGGGCGGCACCGGGGAGCTGTTTTTT
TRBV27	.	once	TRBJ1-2	CASSSSVEYGYTF	TGTGCCAGCAGCTCCTCGGTTGAGTATGGCTACACCTTC
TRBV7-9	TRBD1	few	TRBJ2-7	CASSPQTGHEQYF	TGTGCCAGCAGCCCGCAGACAGGGCACGAGCAGTACTTC
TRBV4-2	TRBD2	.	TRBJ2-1	CASSLSTRDHRGVGQFF	TGTGCCAGCAGCCTCTCGACCCGGGACCACCGGGGGGTGGGGCAGTTCTTC
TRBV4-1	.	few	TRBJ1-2	CASSQSPRDNYGYTF	TGCGCCAGCAGCCAATCACCCCGCGATAACTATGGCTACACCTTC
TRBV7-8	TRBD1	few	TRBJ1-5	CASSLLQGARSNQPQHF	TGTGCCAGCAGCCTCCTGCAGGGGGCGAGGAGCAATCAGCCCCAGCATTTT
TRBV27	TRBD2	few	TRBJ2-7	CASRTSGRVGEQYF	TGTGCCAGCAGGACTAGCGGGAGAGTGGGCGAGCAGTACTTC
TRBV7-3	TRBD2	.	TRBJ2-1	CASSLTTLAGGSGEQFF	TGTGCCAGCAGCTTAACGACCTTAGCGGGAGGGTCAGGTGAGCAGTTCTTC
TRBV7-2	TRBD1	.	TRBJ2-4	CASSFGDRGGKNIQYF	TGTGCCAGCAGCTTTGGGGACAGGGGTGGCAAAAACATTCAGTACTTC
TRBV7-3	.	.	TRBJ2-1	CASSLNTGSYNEQFF	TGTGCCAGCAGCTTAAATACAGGGTCATACAATGAGCAGTTCTTC
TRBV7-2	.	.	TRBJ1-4	CASSQEGSANEKLFF	TGTGCCAGCAGCCAGGAGGGGAGTGCTAATGAAAAACTGTTTTTT
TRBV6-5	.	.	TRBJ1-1	CASTPLRGSRTEAFF	TGTGCCAGCACCCCCCTGAGGGGTAGTCGGACTGAAGCTTTCTTT
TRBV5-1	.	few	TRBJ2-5	CASSSGLGAEETQYF	TGCGCCAGCAGCTCTGGACTGGGGGCGGAAGAGACCCAGTACTTC
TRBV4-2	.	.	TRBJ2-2	CASSQDSHRENTGELFF	TGTGCCAGCAGCCAAGATTCCCACAGGGAGAACACCGGGGAGCTGTTTTTT
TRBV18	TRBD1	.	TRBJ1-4	CASSRTGENEKLFF	TGTGCCAGCTCACGGACAGGGGAAAATGAAAAACTGTTTTTT
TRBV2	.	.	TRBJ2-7	CASRETPGTLRSYEQYF	TGTGCCAGCCGAGAGACTCCCGGGACACTCCGCTCCTACGAGCAGTACTTC
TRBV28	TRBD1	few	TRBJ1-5	CATRTGGVGQPQHF	TGTGCCACCCGGACAGGGGGCGTGGGTCAGCCCCAGCATTTT
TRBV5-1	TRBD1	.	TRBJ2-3	CASSLGLGTASRDTQYF	TGCGCCAGCAGCTTGGGATTAGGGACAGCCTCGCGGGATACGCAGTATTTT
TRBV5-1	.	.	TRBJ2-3	CASSNTDTQYF	TGCGCCAGCAGCAACACAGATACGCAGTATTTT
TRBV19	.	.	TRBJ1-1	CASSSVSEGNTEAFF	TGTGCCAGTAGTAGCGTTAGTGAGGGAAACACTGAAGCTTTCTTT
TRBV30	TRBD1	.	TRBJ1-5	CAWQTGLQPQHF	TGTGCCTGGCAGACAGGGCTCCAGCCCCAGCATTTT
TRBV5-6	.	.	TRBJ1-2	CASSLIQGGYTF	TGTGCCAGCAGCTTGATTCAGGGAGGCTACACCTTC
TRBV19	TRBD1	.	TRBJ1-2	CASSMGQGGHGYTF	TGTGCCAGTAGTATGGGACAGGGGGGCCATGGCTACACCTTC
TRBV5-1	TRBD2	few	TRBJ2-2	CASSSATSAGTGELFF	TGCGCCAGCAGCTCGGCAACTAGCGCGGGCACCGGGGAGCTGTTTTTT
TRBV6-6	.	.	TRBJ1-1	CASKTNRDTEAFF	TGTGCCAGCAAAACCAACCGTGACACTGAAGCTTTCTTT
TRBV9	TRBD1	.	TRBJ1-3	CASSQPGTGGAGNTIYF	TGTGCCAGCAGCCAGCCCGGGACAGGGGGCGCCGGAAACACCATATATTTT
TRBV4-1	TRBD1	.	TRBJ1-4	CASSQQATGGEKLFF	TGCGCCAGCAGCCAACAGGCCACAGGGGGTGAAAAACTGTTTTTT
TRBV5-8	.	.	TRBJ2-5	CASSAPGHRQETQYF	TGTGCCAGCAGCGCACCGGGACACCGTCAAGAGACCCAGTACTTC
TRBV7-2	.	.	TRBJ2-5	CASSLVSGGWSQETQYF	TGTGCCAGCAGCTTAGTTTCTGGGGGCTGGTCCCAAGAGACCCAGTACTTC
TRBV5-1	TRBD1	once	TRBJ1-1	CASSFRPRGQGNNTEAFF	TGCGCCAGCAGCTTTCGCCCGAGGGGACAGGGGAACAACACTGAAGCTTTCTTT
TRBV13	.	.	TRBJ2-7	CASSLREDYEQYF	TGTGCCAGCAGCTTAAGGGAGGACTACGAGCAGTACTTC
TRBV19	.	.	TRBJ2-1	CASTPAGRNNEQFF	TGTGCCAGTACTCCTGCGGGGCGAAACAATGAGCAGTTCTTC
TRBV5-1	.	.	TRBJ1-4	CASSLDQRATNEKLFF	TGCGCCAGCAGCTTGGACCAAAGAGCAACTAATGAAAAACTGTTTTTT
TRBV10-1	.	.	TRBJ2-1	CASSEQQGIEQFF	TGCGCCAGCAGTGAGCAACAGGGTATTGAGCAGTTCTTC
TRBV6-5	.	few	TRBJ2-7	CASSLTGASDEQYF	TGTGCCAGCAGTTTGACGGGGGCGTCTGACGAGCAGTACTTC
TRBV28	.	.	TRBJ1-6	CASSSAFSNSPLHF	TGTGCCAGCAGTTCCGCCTTCTCAAATTCACCCCTCCACTTT
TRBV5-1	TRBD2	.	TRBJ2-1	CASSLSSGNREQFF	TGCGCCAGCAGCTTGAGTAGCGGGAATCGTGAGCAGTTCTTC
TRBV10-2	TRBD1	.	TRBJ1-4	CASSEPGQGAGEKLFF	TGCGCCAGCAGTGAGCCGGGACAGGGGGCAGGTGAAAAACTGTTTTTT
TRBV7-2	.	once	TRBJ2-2	CASSLAPGISTGELFF	TGTGCCAGCAGCTTAGCGCCCGGGATCAGCACCGGGGAGCTGTTTTTT
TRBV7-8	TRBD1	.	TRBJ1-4	CASSLGGQGSEKLFF	TGTGCCAGCAGCTTAGGGGGACAGGGAAGTGAAAAACTGTTTTTT
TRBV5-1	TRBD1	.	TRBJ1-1	CASSPGTGVDTEAFF	TGCGCCAGCAGCCCCGGGACAGGGGTAGACACTGAAGCTTTCTTT
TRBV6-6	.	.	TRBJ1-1	CASSYSNQNTEAFF	TGTGCCAGCAGTTACTCGAATCAGAACACTGAAGCTTTCTTT
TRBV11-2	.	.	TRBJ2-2	CASTVSGGLDTGELFF	TGTGCCAGCACCGTCTCCGGGGGGCTGGACACCGGGGAGCTGTTTTTT
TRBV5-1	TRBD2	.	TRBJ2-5	CASSHGSGRADQETQYF	TGCGCCAGCAGCCACGGTAGCGGGAGGGCCGACCAAGAGACCCAGTACTTC